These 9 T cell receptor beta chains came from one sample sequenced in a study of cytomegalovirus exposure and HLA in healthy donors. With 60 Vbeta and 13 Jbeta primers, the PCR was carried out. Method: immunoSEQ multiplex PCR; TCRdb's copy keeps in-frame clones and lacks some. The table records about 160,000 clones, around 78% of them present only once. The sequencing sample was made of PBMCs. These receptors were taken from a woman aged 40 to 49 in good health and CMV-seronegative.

The CDR3 DNA is TGTGCCAGCAGCTTGGGGGACAGGAGAAGCAATGAGCAGTTCTTC. It encodes CASSLGDRRSNEQFF. The chain uses TRBV5-6 and TRBJ2-1; TRBD1 matches at 8 bases. The CDR3 runs to 15 residues. In germline, CDR1 is SGHDT, CDR2 YYEEEE. V lost 0 bases, J lost 6 bases, and 5 bases stayed unmatched.

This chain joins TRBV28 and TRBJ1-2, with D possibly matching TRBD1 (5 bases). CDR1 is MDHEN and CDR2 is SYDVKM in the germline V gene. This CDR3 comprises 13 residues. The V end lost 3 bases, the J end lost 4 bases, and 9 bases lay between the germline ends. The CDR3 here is CASSLRGGYGYTF. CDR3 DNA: TGTGCCAGCAGTTTGCGGGGGGGCTATGGCTACACCTTC.

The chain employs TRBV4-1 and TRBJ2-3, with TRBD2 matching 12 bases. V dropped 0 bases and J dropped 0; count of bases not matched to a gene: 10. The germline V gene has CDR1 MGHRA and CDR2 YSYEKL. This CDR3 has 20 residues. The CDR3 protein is CASSQDQWTSGAGSTDTQYF. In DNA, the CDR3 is TGCGCCAGCAGCCAAGATCAATGGACTAGCGGGGCGGGGAGCACAGATACGCAGTATTTT.

CDR3 nucleotides: TGCGCCAGCAGTCTAGCGGGAGGGACTTTTGAGCAGTTCTTC. Translating it yields CASSLAGGTFEQFF. The V and J genes are TRBV5-1 and TRBJ2-1; TRBD2 aligns across 12 bases. This CDR3 contains 14 residues. J was trimmed by 9 bases and V by 5 bases; bases with no gene match: 6. CDR1 SGHRS and CDR2 YFSETQ come from the germline V gene.

The CDR3 region has the DNA TGTGCCAAAAGGACAGGGGCTCCCCCTAAAGATACGCAGTATTTT. Protein product: CAKRTGAPPKDTQYF. V usage is TRBV2 and J usage is TRBJ2-3, with TRBD1 matching 9 bases. CDR3 size: 15 residues. Germline values: CDR1 SNHLY, CDR2 FYNNEI. Germline trimming cut 10 bases from V and 5 bases from J; bases unmatched to any gene: 13.

The CDR3 nucleotides are TGTGCCAGCAGCCAGTACAAGTTGGGCTATGAGCAGTACTTC. It is translated as CASSQYKLGYEQYF. The rearrangement links TRBV14 to TRBJ2-7, with unresolved D. The CDR3 length is 14 residues. CDR1 is SGHDN, CDR2 FVKESK, per germline. V lost 3 bases, J lost 7 bases, and 16 bases lay in between.

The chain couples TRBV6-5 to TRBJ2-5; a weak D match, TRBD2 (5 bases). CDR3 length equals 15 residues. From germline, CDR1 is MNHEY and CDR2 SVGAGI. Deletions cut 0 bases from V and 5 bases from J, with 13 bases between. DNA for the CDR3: TGTGCCAGCAGTTACTCGATCGGGGAATGGGAGACCCAGTACTTC. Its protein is CASSYSIGEWETQYF.

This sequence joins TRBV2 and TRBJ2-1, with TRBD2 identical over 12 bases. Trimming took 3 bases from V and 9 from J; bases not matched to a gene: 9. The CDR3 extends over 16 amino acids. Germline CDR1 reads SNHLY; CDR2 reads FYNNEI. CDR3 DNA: TGTGCCAGCAGTGAGCCTGCTAGCGGGAGGGCCTCTGAGCAGTTCTTC. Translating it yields CASSEPASGRASEQFF.

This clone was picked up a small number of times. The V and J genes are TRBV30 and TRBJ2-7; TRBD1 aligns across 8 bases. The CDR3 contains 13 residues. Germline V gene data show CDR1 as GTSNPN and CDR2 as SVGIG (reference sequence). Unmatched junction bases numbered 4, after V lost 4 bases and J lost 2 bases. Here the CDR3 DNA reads TGTGCCTGGAAGGGACAGGAAACCTACGAGCAGTACTTC. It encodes CAWKGQETYEQYF. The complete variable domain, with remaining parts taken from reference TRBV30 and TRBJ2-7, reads SQTIHQWPATLVQPVGSPLSLECTVEGTSNPNLYWYRQAAGRGLQLLFYSVGIGQISSEVPQNLSASRPQDRQFILSSKKLLLSDSGFYLCAWKGQETYEQYFGPGTRLTVT.